Below are 30 T cell receptor beta chains sequenced from a single sample in a study of blood T cell repertoires in COVID-19. Only in-frame clones appear in the TCRdb table, and some are missing; sequencing was by immunoSEQ multiplex PCR. This sample has approximately 170,000 clones, with around 82% found just once. Sample: PBMCs or T cells enriched from blood (not recorded which). The receptors come from a man aged 40-50 years who had recovered from COVID-19.

In DNA, the CDR3 is TGTGCCAGCAGCGTAGATGAGGGATCAAAACTGTTTTTT. Amino acids: CASSVDEGSKLFF. This rearrangement joins TRBV9 to TRBJ1-4; D is unresolved. The V and J ends lost 0 bases and 10 bases respectively, with 10 bases between them. Looked up from germline, CDR1 is SGDLS and CDR2 is YYNGEE. The length of the CDR3 is 13 residues.

The chain carries TRBV27 and TRBJ1-1; tentatively, D is TRBD1 (6 bases). The germline V and J ends were trimmed by 5 bases and 3 bases, with 13 bases remaining between them. This CDR3 spans 14 amino acids. The germline gives CDR1 MNHEY, CDR2 SMNVEV (reference sequence). CDR3 in amino acids: CASSVLGAHTEAFF. The CDR3 DNA reads as TGTGCCAGCAGTGTGCTGGGGGCGCACACTGAAGCTTTCTTT.

The rearrangement joins TRBV7-9 to TRBJ2-2, with 9 bases fitting TRBD1. Losses at the gene ends were 4 bases for V and 8 bases for J; bases not matched to a gene: 5. Germline V gene sequence: CDR1 SEHNR, CDR2 FQNEAQ (reference sequence). The CDR3 spans 14 residues. The CDR3 region is CASSSGTGFGELFF. The CDR3 bases are TGTGCCAGCAGCTCGGGGACAGGGTTTGGGGAGCTGTTTTTT. The full variable domain, rest sourced from reference TRBV7-9 and TRBJ2-2, is DTGVSQNPRHKITKRGQNVTFRCDPISEHNRLYWYRQTLGQGPEFLTYFQNEAQLEKSRLLSDRFSAERPKGSFSTLEIQRTEQGDSAMYLCASSSGTGFGELFFGEGSRLTVL.

The chain has TRBV19 and TRBJ2-5; D call uncertain. This CDR3 has 15 residues. V lost 1 base and J lost 5, with 14 bases in between. CDR1 LNHDA and CDR2 SQIVND come from the germline V gene (reference sequence). The DNA for the CDR3 is TGTGCCAGTAGTATAGCCGCCAGGCCGCTGGAGACCCAGTACTTC. Amino acids: CASSIAARPLETQYF.

The V call is TRBV6-5, the J call TRBJ2-3; the match to TRBD1 covers 7 bases. This CDR3 has 14 residues. CDR1 MNHEY and CDR2 SVGAGI come from the germline V gene. V lost 4 bases and J lost 4; bases outside the gene matches: 5. The CDR3 sequence: CASSSNTGADTQYF. In DNA form, the CDR3 reads TGTGCCAGCAGTTCCAATACAGGGGCAGATACGCAGTATTTT.

The chain has TRBV5-1 and TRBJ1-2; TRBD1 matches at 7 bases. Germline assignment: CDR1 SGHRS and CDR2 YFSETQ. Trimming cost V 4 bases and J 2 bases; bases outside gene matches: 5. This CDR3 has 14 residues. Here the CDR3 reads CASSITTGNYGYTF. CDR3 nucleotides: TGCGCCAGCAGCATAACGACAGGGAACTATGGCTACACCTTC. Filled out from reference TRBV5-1 and TRBJ1-2, the complete variable domain reads KAGVTQTPRYLIKTRGQQVTLSCSPISGHRSVSWYQQTPGQGLQFLFEYFSETQRNKGNFPGRFSGRQFSNSRSEMNVSTLELGDSALYLCASSITTGNYGYTFGSGTRLTVV.

In its sample, this clone was seen once. The gene calls are TRBV4-1 and TRBJ2-7, with D hard to call. This CDR3 comprises 14 residues. V lost 5 bases, J lost 4 bases, and 15 bases lay in between. CDR1 and CDR2 from the germline V gene are MGHRA and YSYEKL. CDR3 region: CASSSPGQPYEQYF. CDR3 nucleotides: TGCGCCAGCAGCAGCCCCGGTCAACCGTACGAGCAGTACTTC.

This clone was observed a handful of times. Here the CDR3 reads CASRPDGQGTDTQYF. For the CDR3, the DNA is TGTGCCAGCAGACCCGACGGACAGGGCACAGATACGCAGTATTTT. V is TRBV6-5 and J is TRBJ2-3; TRBD1 aligns across 7 bases. CDR3 length: 15 amino acids. Germline assignment: CDR1 MNHEY and CDR2 SVGAGI. The ends lost 6 bases at V and 1 base at J; junction bases unmatched: 7.

The chain joins TRBV3-1 (or the pseudogene TRBV3-2) to TRBJ1-1; the D is unclear. This CDR3 comprises 14 residues. V lost 1 base to trimming and J lost 7 bases, with 13 bases between them. Germline values: CDR1 LGHDT, CDR2 YNNKEL (reference sequence). CDR3 loop: CASSQVPGGVEAFF. The CDR3 coding sequence is TGTGCCAGCAGCCAAGTCCCAGGAGGCGTTGAAGCTTTCTTT.

The V call is TRBV6-2 or TRBV6-3, the J call TRBJ2-1, with 12 bases lining up with TRBD1. Trimming took 5 bases from V and 4 from J; bases not matched to a gene: 6. The CDR3 spans 16 residues. Germline CDR1 reads MNHEY; CDR2 reads SVGEGT. In DNA form, the CDR3 reads TGTGCCAGCAGTCCCGGGACAGGGGGCGCTTACAATGAGCAGTTCTTC. Translation: CASSPGTGGAYNEQFF.

V usage is TRBV27 and J usage is TRBJ2-2; 7 nucleotides line up with TRBD1. The J segment lost 4 bases and the V segment lost 6 bases, leaving 5 bases of the junction unmatched. The CDR3 runs 14 residues. Germline lookup yields CDR1 MNHEY and CDR2 SMNVEV (reference sequence). CDR3 residues: CASSFTGATGELFF. The CDR3 nucleotides read TGTGCCAGCAGCTTCACAGGGGCCACCGGGGAGCTGTTTTTT.

The chain carries TRBV5-1 and TRBJ1-1, with TRBD1 as a possible D gene (6 bases). The CDR3 loop spans 14 amino acids. Germline V gene sequence: CDR1 SGHRS, CDR2 YFSETQ. Trimming cost V 4 bases and J 10 bases, with 20 bases left between them. The CDR3 coding sequence is TGCGCCAGCAGCACCTGGGGGAACACAGGGAGAGCTTTCTTT. Residues: CASSTWGNTGRAFF.

The chain combines TRBV30 with TRBJ2-7; 12 nucleotides line up with TRBD2. V dropped 1 base and J dropped 6; count of bases not matched to a gene: 7. Germline assignment: CDR1 GTSNPN and CDR2 SVGIG (reference sequence). This CDR3 has 15 amino acids. CDR3 sequence: CAWSGLAGVVAEQYF. CDR3 sequence (DNA): TGTGCCTGGAGTGGACTAGCGGGGGTGGTCGCCGAGCAGTACTTC.

The chain couples TRBV5-1 to TRBJ2-1; tentative D call: TRBD2 (5 bases). CDR3 length: 13 amino acids. Germline CDR1 is SGHRS and CDR2 is YFSETQ. V dropped 4 bases and J dropped 8 bases, with 13 bases sitting between them. The CDR3 region has the DNA TGCGCCAGCAGCGACGAGCGGACCCATGAGCAGTTCTTC. It yields the protein CASSDERTHEQFF.

The chain uses TRBV7-3 and TRBJ2-3, with 14 bases fitting TRBD2. The trim removed 4 bases at V and 1 base at J, leaving 1 base unmatched. The CDR3 totals 16 residues. Per the germline V gene, CDR1 is SGHTA and CDR2 is FQGTGA. The CDR3 DNA reads TGTGCCAGCAGCTCGGGACTAGCGGGGGGCACAGATACGCAGTATTTT. It codes for CASSSGLAGGTDTQYF.

This chain links TRBV6-5 with TRBJ2-7; the D gene is possibly TRBD1 (5 bases). There are 11 residues in the CDR3. Germline-derived CDR1 and CDR2 are MNHEY and SVGAGI. Trimming cost V 9 bases and J 2 bases, with 8 bases left between them. CDR3 sequence (DNA): TGTGCCAGTACGACAGCCTACGAGCAGTACGTC. This encodes CASTTAYEQYV.

The CDR3 region has the DNA TGTGCCAGCAGTTACACGGCGGTGAACACTGAAGCTTTCTTT. It translates to CASSYTAVNTEAFF. This chain joins TRBV6-5 and TRBJ1-1, with D hard to call. This CDR3 has 14 amino acids. The ends were cut back, 2 bases at V and 0 bases at J, with 7 bases in the middle. The germline V gene encodes CDR1 MNHEY and CDR2 SVGAGI.

This chain uses TRBV4-1 with TRBJ2-5, with D tentatively TRBD1 (5 bases). Looked up from germline, CDR1 is MGHRA and CDR2 is YSYEKL. The CDR3 loop spans 16 amino acids. V lost 0 bases to trimming and J lost 5 bases, with 16 bases between them. CDR3 loop: CASSQDLAAGWETQYF. The CDR3 DNA sequence: TGCGCCAGCAGCCAAGATCTTGCGGCAGGGTGGGAGACCCAGTACTTC.

The CDR3, as DNA: TGTGCCAGCTCAGGGTATATGAACACTGAAGCTTTCTTT. Encoded protein: CASSGYMNTEAFF. This sequence joins TRBV27 and TRBJ1-1, with a tentative D call TRBD1 (5 bases). The CDR3 spans 13 residues. Germline V gene data show CDR1 as MNHEY and CDR2 as SMNVEV (reference sequence). V was pared by 8 bases and J by 0 bases, with 10 bases between.

J is TRBJ2-7 and V is TRBV7-9; tentatively, D is TRBD1 (5 bases). This CDR3 comprises 14 residues. Germline CDR1 and CDR2: SEHNR and FQNEAQ (reference sequence). The V and J ends lost 5 bases and 7 bases respectively, with 18 bases between them. CDR3 sequence: CASSPRSRDKEQYV. DNA of the CDR3: TGTGCCAGCAGCCCAAGGAGCAGGGATAAAGAGCAGTACGTC.

The chain links TRBV11-3 to TRBJ2-3; 7 bases line up with TRBD1. The CDR3 spans 14 residues. The V gene's germline CDR1 is SGHNT and CDR2 YENEEA. The V and J ends lost 5 bases and 8 bases, in that order; junction bases with no gene match: 10. CDR3 residues: CASSPGTDTATQYF. In nucleotides, the CDR3 is TGTGCCAGCAGCCCCGGGACAGACACTGCTACGCAGTATTTT.

The chain recombines TRBV5-1 with TRBJ1-2; TRBD1 is a possible D gene (6 bases). There are 17 residues in the CDR3. The germline V gene encodes CDR1 SGHRS and CDR2 YFSETQ. Trimming cost V 5 bases and J 4 bases, with 24 bases left between them. As DNA, the CDR3 is TGCGCCAGCAGACAGACCGGGACATATCAAGAGGGCTATGGCTACACCTTC. Amino acid sequence: CASRQTGTYQEGYGYTF.

CDR3 sequence (DNA): TGTGCCAGCAGCAATCCCATACCTACCTACGAGCAGTACGTC. Translated, it gives CASSNPIPTYEQYV. The chain combines TRBV21-1 with TRBJ2-7; the DNA was not compared with TRBD2, the D call given in the table. TRBV21-1 is designated a pseudogene. The CDR3 consists of 14 residues.

The rearrangement uses TRBV7-9 and TRBJ2-7; TRBD1 agrees at 10 bases. The CDR3 is 15 residues long. CDR1 is SEHNR, CDR2 FQNEAQ, per germline (reference sequence). J was trimmed by 5 bases and V by 3 bases; bases with no gene match: 7. The CDR3 here is CASSFGQGESHEQYF. The CDR3 nucleotides read TGTGCCAGCAGCTTCGGACAGGGGGAGTCCCACGAGCAGTACTTC. Supplemented by reference TRBV7-9 and TRBJ2-7, the full variable domain reads DTGVSQNPRHKITKRGQNVTFRCDPISEHNRLYWYRQTLGQGPEFLTYFQNEAQLEKSRLLSDRFSAERPKGSFSTLEIQRTEQGDSAMYLCASSFGQGESHEQYFGPGTRLTVT.

The chain couples TRBV5-1 to TRBJ1-1; 9 positions match TRBD1. The length of the CDR3 is 14 residues. Germline V lookup: CDR1 SGHRS, CDR2 YFSETQ. Unmatched junction bases numbered 8, after V lost 4 bases and J lost 7 bases. CDR3: CASSRGQGGSEAFF. DNA for the CDR3: TGCGCCAGCAGCAGGGGACAGGGTGGGAGTGAAGCTTTCTTT.

The chain recombines TRBV27 with TRBJ2-7; D is uncertain. Germline V gives CDR1 MNHEY, CDR2 SMNVEV (reference sequence). CDR3 length equals 14 residues. V was pared by 0 bases and J by 0 bases, with 6 bases between. Here the CDR3 DNA reads TGTGCCAGCAGTTTATCACAGAGCTCCTACGAGCAGTACGTC. Translation gives CASSLSQSSYEQYV.

V is TRBV10-3 and J is TRBJ2-7; 9 bases are a match to TRBD2. The J segment lost 2 bases and the V segment lost 7 bases, leaving 3 bases of the junction unmatched. CDR1 and CDR2 from the germline V gene are ENHRY and SYGVKD. The CDR3 covers 13 residues. The CDR3: CAITAGGAYEQYF. The CDR3 DNA is TGTGCCATCACGGCGGGGGGGGCCTACGAGCAGTACTTC.

This chain uses TRBV5-1 with TRBJ1-2; D uncertain. Germline V gene data show CDR1 as SGHRS and CDR2 as YFSETQ. This CDR3 region has 15 residues. Trimming stripped 4 bases from V and 5 bases from J, with 18 bases between. The CDR3 reads CASSPTTLAGYGYTF. The CDR3 DNA reads as TGCGCCAGCAGCCCTACGACATTAGCGGGGTATGGCTACACCTTC.

The chain couples TRBV30 to TRBJ2-5, with D uncertain. The V end lost 2 bases, the J end lost 3 bases, and 4 bases lay between the germline ends. The CDR3 totals 11 residues. Germline V lookup: CDR1 GTSNPN, CDR2 SVGIG (reference sequence). CDR3 nucleotides: TGTGCCTGGAGTTTTAAAGAGACCCAGTACTTC. Protein: CAWSFKETQYF.

The rearrangement links TRBV5-1 to TRBJ2-2; D gene unclear. CDR1 and CDR2 from the germline V gene are SGHRS and YFSETQ. The CDR3 covers 12 residues. Trimming shortened V by 6 bases and J by 7 bases, and 10 bases separated the two germline ends. The CDR3 loop is CASKWAGGELFF. DNA for the CDR3: TGCGCCAGCAAGTGGGCAGGCGGGGAGCTGTTTTTT.